This T cell receptor (beta chain) was documented in a study of blood T cells in healthy people across ages. The wider study: Using template switching, researchers captured about one barcoded beta molecule for each two T cells. Findings and caveats of the study: More naive CD4+ cells and higher diversity marked long-lived donors relative to aged donors.

The CDR3 length is 14 residues. Trimming removed 0 bases from V and 6 bases from J, with 10 bases in between. The germline CDR1 and CDR2 sequences are MGHRA and YSYEKL. The donors, aged roughly 6 to 95, were healthy Caucasians from Russia. About this clonotype itself: Its antigen is currently unknown.

Together with a sample-barcoded 5' primer, a J-beta primer mix was included in a second PCR lasting roughly 6 to 12 cycles. From each sample, at least 2.5 million paired-end reads containing CDR3 were obtained. A single record per CDR3 protein comes from TCRdb applying MiXCR to the 5' RACE reads. This table has hundreds of thousands of distinct CDR3 sequences, 60% to 80% appearing once. Sequencing input: blood. This rearrangement joins TRBV4-1 to TRBJ2-3; D remains unclear. This TCR was recovered from a man in his thirties or forties in good health. CDR3 protein: CASSQDSLLDTQYF. CDR3 nucleotides: TGCGCCAGCAGCCAAGATAGTCTACTGGATACGCAGTATTTT.